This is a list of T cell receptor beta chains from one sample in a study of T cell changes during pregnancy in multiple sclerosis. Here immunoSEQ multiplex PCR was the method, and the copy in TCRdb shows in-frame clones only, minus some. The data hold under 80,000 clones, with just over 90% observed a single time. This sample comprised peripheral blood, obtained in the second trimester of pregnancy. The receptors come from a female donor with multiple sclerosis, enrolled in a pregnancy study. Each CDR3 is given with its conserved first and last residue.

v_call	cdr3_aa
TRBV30	CAWSTSGLYNEQFF
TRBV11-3	CASSLAGLAGETQYF
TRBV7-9	CASSLGQGLYGYTF
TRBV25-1	CASRAGWNEKLFF
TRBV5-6	CASSFWGERLSYEQYF
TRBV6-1	CASNLVGGNQPQHF
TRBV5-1	CASSSLARGFGNTIYF
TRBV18	CASSLLHNRQWDTGELFF
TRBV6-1	CASSATSGRAGEQFF
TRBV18	CASSRDRSYEQYF
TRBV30	CAWSTGEGQPQHF
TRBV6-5	CASSSGQAPGYTF
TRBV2	CASTAVSGRDRSVEQYF
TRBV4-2	CASSRGQEASPLHF
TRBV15	CATSRDVLSGNTIYF
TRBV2	CASIIRTGEGGYTF
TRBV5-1	CASSFAAVRSPLHF
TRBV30	CALRRLASYNEQFF
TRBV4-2	CASSLGQDANTGELFF
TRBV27	CATGPITSGGTDTQYF
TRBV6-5	CASSYSGALVYGYTF
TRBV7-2	CASSINPGQGAGGYTF
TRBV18	CASSPTADTFNQPQHF
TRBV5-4	CASSPGGGFQYEQYF
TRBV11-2	CASSLGARSAGETQYF
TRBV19	CASSIGDPRVGQFF
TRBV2	CASLGQGSNQPQHF
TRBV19	CASSIYPTENTEAFF
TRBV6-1	CASSGDMFQETQYF
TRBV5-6	CASSLQGGNTIYF
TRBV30	CAWSETGNSPLHF
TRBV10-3	CAISGQDRSGNTIYF
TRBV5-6	CASSLTQSSYNEQFF
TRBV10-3	CAINQDRGGTEAFF
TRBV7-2	CASSLARSHHEQFF
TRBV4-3	CASSPITSGGTASTDTQYF
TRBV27	CATRRGIDTQYF
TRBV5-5	CASSLAGNEKLFF
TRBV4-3	CASSQELPGGRSNQPQHF
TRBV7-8	CASSLLGGTEAFF
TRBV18	CASSPSGTGELFF
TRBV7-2	CASSLEGQRGEAFF
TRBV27	CASSLTGTSPIAFF
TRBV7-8	CASSQGLRTDTQYF
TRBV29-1	CSAALLRGRKSYNEQFF
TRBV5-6	CASSSYNYGYTF
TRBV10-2	CASSESTGDYTETQYF
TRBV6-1	CASIRQGSNNSPLHF
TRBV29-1	CSVGGTGDLLYEQYF
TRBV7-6	CASSSGGAPDTQYF